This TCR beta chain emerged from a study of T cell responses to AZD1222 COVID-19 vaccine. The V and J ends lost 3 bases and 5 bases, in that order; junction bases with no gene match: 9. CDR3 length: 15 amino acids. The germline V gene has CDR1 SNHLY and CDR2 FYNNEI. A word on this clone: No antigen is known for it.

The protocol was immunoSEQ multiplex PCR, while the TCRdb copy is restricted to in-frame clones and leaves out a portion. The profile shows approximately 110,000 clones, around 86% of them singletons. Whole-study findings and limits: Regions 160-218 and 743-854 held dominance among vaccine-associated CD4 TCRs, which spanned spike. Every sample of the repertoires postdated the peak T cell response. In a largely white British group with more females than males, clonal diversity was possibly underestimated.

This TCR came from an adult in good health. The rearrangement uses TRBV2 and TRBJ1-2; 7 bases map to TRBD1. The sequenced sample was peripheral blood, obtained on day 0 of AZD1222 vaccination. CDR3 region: CASSEQSGQPYGYTF. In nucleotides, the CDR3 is TGTGCCAGCAGTGAGCAATCGGGACAGCCATATGGCTACACCTTC. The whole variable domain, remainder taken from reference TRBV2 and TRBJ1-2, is EPEVTQTPSHQVTQMGQEVILRCVPISNHLYFYWYRQILGQKVEFLVSFYNNEISEKSEIFDDQFSVERPDGSNFTLKIRSTKLEDSAMYFCASSEQSGQPYGYTFGSGTRLTVV.